This T cell receptor (beta chain) emerged from a study of STAT5B mutations in CD4+ large granular lymphocyte leukemia. About this clone itself: The antigen is unknown.

Germline V lookup: CDR1 SGHNT, CDR2 YENEEA. The ends lost 5 bases at V and 6 bases at J; junction bases unmatched: 4. The CDR3 runs 13 residues. Control samples were healthy donors' buffy coats. The study, taken as a whole, reports: Main leukemic clonotypes were patient-specific, but roughly 23% appeared at low frequency elsewhere.

The assay was run at survey level. Method: immunoSEQ multiplex PCR; TCRdb's copy keeps in-frame clones and lacks some. The table shows tens of thousands of clones, with about 80% occurring only once. The sequenced sample consisted of CD4+ T cells from blood buffy coats. The TCR was taken from a human donor in good health. This sequence joins TRBV11-3 and TRBJ2-1; TRBD1 agrees at 7 bases. This CDR3 reads CASSSRDSNEQFF. The CDR3 DNA sequence: TGTGCCAGCAGCAGCCGGGACAGCAATGAGCAGTTCTTC.